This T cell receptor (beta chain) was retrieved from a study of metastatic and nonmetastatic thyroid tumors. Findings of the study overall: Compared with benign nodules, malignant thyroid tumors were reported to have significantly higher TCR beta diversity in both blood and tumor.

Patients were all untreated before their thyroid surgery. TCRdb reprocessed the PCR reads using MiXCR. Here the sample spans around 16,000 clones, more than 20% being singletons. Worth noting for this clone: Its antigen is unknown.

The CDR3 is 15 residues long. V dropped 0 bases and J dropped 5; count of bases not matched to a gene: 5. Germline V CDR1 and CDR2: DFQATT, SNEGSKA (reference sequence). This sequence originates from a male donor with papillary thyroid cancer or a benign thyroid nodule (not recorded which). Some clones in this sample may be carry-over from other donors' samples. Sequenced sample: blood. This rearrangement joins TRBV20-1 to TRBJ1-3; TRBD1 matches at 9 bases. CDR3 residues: CSARDPGTGRNTIYF. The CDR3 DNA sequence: TGCAGTGCTAGAGATCCAGGGACAGGGAGAAACACCATATATTTT.